The 14 T cell receptor beta chains in this list originate from one sample, sequenced in a study of OX40 agonist ivuxolimab in advanced cancers. Profiled with immunoSEQ multiplex PCR; TCRdb holds only in-frame clones, not every one. Among about 76,000 clones, 85% were seen once, and the ten largest hold roughly 3.1%. Material: CD4+ or CD8+ T cells sorted from blood, obtained in a trial of the OX40 agonist ivuxolimab. The receptor source for this set is an adult with an advanced solid tumor such as melanoma, head and neck, liver or kidney cancer.

The sample holds a few counts of this clone. The chain recombines TRBV10-3 with TRBJ1-1, with TRBD1 matching 7 bases. The germline CDR1 and CDR2 sequences are ENHRY and SYGVKD. The V and J ends lost 7 bases and 0 bases, in that order; junction bases with no gene match: 8. The CDR3 has 15 residues. This CDR3 reads CAITETGTVNTEAFF. DNA for the CDR3: TGTGCCATCACCGAGACAGGGACGGTGAACACTGAAGCTTTCTTT.

This clone was detected once. The chain combines TRBV7-2 with TRBJ1-2, with D possibly being TRBD1 (6 bases). This CDR3 region has 13 residues. V gave up 6 bases and J gave up 4 bases, with 12 bases separating them. Germline CDR1 reads SGHTA; CDR2 reads FQGNSA. The CDR3 is CASSLGGSYGYTF. The CDR3 nucleotides are TGTGCCAGCAGTCTAGGGGGTTCCTATGGCTACACCTTC.

This clone is a singleton in its sample. This chain connects TRBV4-3 to TRBJ2-5; 8 nucleotides line up with TRBD1. Trimming cost V 2 bases and J 7 bases; bases outside gene matches: 3. Germline CDR1 reads LGHNA; CDR2 reads YSLEER. The CDR3 contains 13 residues. The CDR3 region has the DNA TGCGCCAGCAGCCAATCAGGGGGCCTGACCCAGTACTTC. Translated, it gives CASSQSGGLTQYF.

The chain carries TRBV30 and TRBJ2-1; tentatively, D is TRBD2 (5 bases). Germline CDR1 reads GTSNPN; CDR2 reads SVGIG (reference sequence). The CDR3 is 16 amino acids. Trimming stripped 4 bases from V and 0 bases from J, with 16 bases between. In DNA form, the CDR3 reads TGTGCCTGGACTGTACGGGCGGGCAACTCCTACAATGAGCAGTTCTTC. It is translated as CAWTVRAGNSYNEQFF.

The CDR3 region has the DNA TGCGCCAGCAGCAGATCCCAGGGTCGGGGGGCAGATACGCAGTATTTT. It is translated as CASSRSQGRGADTQYF. The V call is TRBV5-1, the J call TRBJ2-3; 7 bases align to TRBD2. Germline V CDR1 and CDR2: SGHRS, YFSETQ. J gave up 4 bases and V 4 bases, and 12 bases lay outside the gene matches. The CDR3 contains 16 residues.

The chain is built from TRBV9 and TRBJ1-1; unclear D gene. The CDR3 sequence is 15 residues long. CDR1 is SGDLS and CDR2 is YYNGEE in the germline V gene. The V and J ends lost 0 bases and 0 bases respectively, with 9 bases between them. CDR3 sequence reads: CASSVDQTMNTEAFF. The CDR3 DNA sequence: TGTGCCAGCAGCGTAGATCAGACAATGAACACTGAAGCTTTCTTT.

The V and J genes are TRBV5-1 and TRBJ2-1, with D possibly being TRBD2 (6 bases). Trimming pared 6 bases from V and 4 bases from J, leaving 23 bases between. The V gene's germline CDR1 is SGHRS and CDR2 YFSETQ. The CDR3 length is 17 residues. CDR3 amino acids: CASNDFGGEPGYNEQFF. CDR3 in DNA: TGCGCCAGCAACGACTTCGGAGGGGAGCCGGGGTACAATGAGCAGTTCTTC.

The chain couples TRBV9 to TRBJ1-3, with a possible D match to TRBD1 (5 bases). Trimming pared 4 bases from V and 4 bases from J, leaving 15 bases between. Germline CDR1 is SGDLS and CDR2 is YYNGEE. The CDR3 runs to 15 residues. The CDR3 loop is CASSPGGVSGNTIYF. In DNA form, the CDR3 reads TGTGCCAGCAGCCCGGGGGGGGTTTCGGGAAACACCATATATTTT.

The rearrangement uses TRBV7-2 and TRBJ1-1; TRBD1 matches at 9 bases. The CDR3 is made up of 14 amino acids. V lost 5 bases, J lost 5 bases, and 6 bases stayed unmatched. Germline V gives CDR1 SGHTA, CDR2 FQGNSA. CDR3 DNA: TGTGCCAGCAGCGAAACAGGGGGCGCGACTGAAGCTTTCTTT. Its translation: CASSETGGATEAFF.

The rearrangement links TRBV5-5 to TRBJ1-1, with 8 bases matching TRBD1. The V segment lost 2 bases and the J segment 0 bases; nucleotides outside the gene matches: 6. This CDR3 contains 16 residues. CDR1 SGHKS and CDR2 YYEKEE come from the germline V gene (reference sequence). The CDR3 loop reads CASSLRTGPMNTEAFF. The CDR3 DNA sequence: TGTGCCAGCAGCTTACGGACAGGGCCCATGAACACTGAAGCTTTCTTT.

CDR3 protein: CASRGQGYNQPQHF. The CDR3 nucleotides read TGTGCCAGCAGGGGACAGGGGTACAATCAGCCCCAGCATTTT. V is TRBV6-5 and J is TRBJ1-5; 10 bases line up with TRBD1. The CDR3 is made up of 14 amino acids. CDR1 is MNHEY and CDR2 is SVGAGI in the germline V gene. J gave up 3 bases and V 6 bases, and 2 bases lay outside the gene matches.

This rearrangement joins TRBV25-1 to TRBJ1-2, with a possible D match to TRBD1 (5 bases). Between the trimmed V and J ends, which lost 7 bases and 9 bases, there was a span of 18 bases. The CDR3 sequence is 13 residues long. Germline lookup yields CDR1 MGHDK and CDR2 SYGVNS. CDR3 in DNA: TGTGCCAGCACTCTCCGGGACGGAGGACGCTACACCTTC. The encoded protein is CASTLRDGGRYTF.

This sequence joins TRBV19 and TRBJ1-1; no reliable D call. Germline-derived CDR1 and CDR2 are LNHDA and SQIVND (reference sequence). The CDR3 loop spans 13 amino acids. V lost 5 bases and J lost 0, with 7 bases in between. The CDR3, as DNA: TGTGCCAGTAGTGTGCTGCTGAACACTGAAGCTTTCTTT. It encodes CASSVLLNTEAFF.

This chain connects TRBV5-6 to TRBJ1-1; 8 bases are shared with TRBD1. Germline V lookup: CDR1 SGHDT, CDR2 YYEEEE. Trimming took 2 bases from V and 6 from J; bases not matched to a gene: 3. The length of the CDR3 is 13 residues. The chain's CDR3 is CASSFQQGAEAFF. In nucleotides, the CDR3 is TGTGCCAGCAGCTTTCAACAGGGGGCTGAAGCTTTCTTT.